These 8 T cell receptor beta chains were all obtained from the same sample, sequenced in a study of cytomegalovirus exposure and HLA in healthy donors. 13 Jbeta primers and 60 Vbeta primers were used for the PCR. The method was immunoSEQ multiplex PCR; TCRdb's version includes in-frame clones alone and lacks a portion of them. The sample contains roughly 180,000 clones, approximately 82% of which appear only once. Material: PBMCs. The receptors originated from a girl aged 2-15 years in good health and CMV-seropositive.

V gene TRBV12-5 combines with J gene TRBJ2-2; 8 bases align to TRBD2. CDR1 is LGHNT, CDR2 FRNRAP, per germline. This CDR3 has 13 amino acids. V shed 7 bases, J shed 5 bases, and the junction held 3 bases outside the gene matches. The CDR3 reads CASAGTRTGELFF. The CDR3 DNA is TGTGCTAGTGCCGGGACTAGAACCGGGGAGCTGTTTTTT.

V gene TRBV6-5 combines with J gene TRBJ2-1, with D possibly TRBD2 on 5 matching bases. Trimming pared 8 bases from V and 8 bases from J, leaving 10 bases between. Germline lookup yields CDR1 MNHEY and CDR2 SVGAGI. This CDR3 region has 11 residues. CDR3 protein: CASQTGDEQFF. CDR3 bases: TGTGCCAGCCAAACCGGGGATGAGCAGTTCTTC.

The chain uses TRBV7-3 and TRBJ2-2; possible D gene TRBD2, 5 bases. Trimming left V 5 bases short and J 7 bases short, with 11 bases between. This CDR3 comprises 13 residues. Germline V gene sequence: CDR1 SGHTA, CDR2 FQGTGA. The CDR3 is CASSPGGFGELFF. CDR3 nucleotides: TGTGCCAGCAGCCCGGGCGGGTTCGGGGAGCTGTTTTTT.

CDR3 sequence reads: CASSQNRVTGELFF. For the CDR3, the DNA is TGTGCCAGCAGCCAAAACAGGGTCACCGGGGAGCTGTTTTTT. The V and J genes are TRBV14 and TRBJ2-2; weak D call: TRBD1 (6 bases). This CDR3 is 14 amino acids long. The ends were cut back, 2 bases at V and 4 bases at J, with 8 bases in the middle. Germline V lookup: CDR1 SGHDN, CDR2 FVKESK.

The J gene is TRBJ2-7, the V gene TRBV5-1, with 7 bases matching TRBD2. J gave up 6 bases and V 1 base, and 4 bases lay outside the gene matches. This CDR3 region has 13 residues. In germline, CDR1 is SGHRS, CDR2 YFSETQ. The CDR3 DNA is TGCGCCAGCAGCTTGCCGGGGAGGGTCGAGCAGTACTTC. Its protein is CASSLPGRVEQYF.

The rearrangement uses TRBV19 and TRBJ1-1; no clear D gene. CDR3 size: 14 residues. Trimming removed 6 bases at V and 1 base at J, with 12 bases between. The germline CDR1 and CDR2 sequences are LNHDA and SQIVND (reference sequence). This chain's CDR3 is CASRGERANTEAFF. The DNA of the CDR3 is TGTGCCAGTAGGGGAGAGAGGGCGAACACTGAAGCTTTCTTT. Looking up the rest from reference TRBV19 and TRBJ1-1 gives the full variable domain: DGGITQSPKYLFRKEGQNVTLSCEQNLNHDAMYWYRQDPGQGLRLIYYSQIVNDFQKGDIAEGYSVSREKKESFPLTVTSAQKNPTAFYLCASRGERANTEAFFGQGTRLTVV.

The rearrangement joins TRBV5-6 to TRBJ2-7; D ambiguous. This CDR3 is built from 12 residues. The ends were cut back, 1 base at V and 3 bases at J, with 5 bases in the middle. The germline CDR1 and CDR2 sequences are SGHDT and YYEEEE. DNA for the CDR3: TGTGCCAGCAGCTTGATCAGCTACGAGCAGTACTTC. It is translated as CASSLISYEQYF. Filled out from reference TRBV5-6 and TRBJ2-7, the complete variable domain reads DAGVTQSPTHLIKTRGQQVTLRCSPKSGHDTVSWYQQALGQGPQFIFQYYEEEERQRGNFPDRFSGHQFPNYSSELNVNALLLGDSALYLCASSLISYEQYFGPGTRLTVT.

The CDR3 loop is CASTRGPNPGTDTQYF. In nucleotides, the CDR3 is TGTGCCAGCACCCGAGGGCCCAACCCTGGCACAGATACGCAGTATTTT. This chain connects TRBV11-1 to TRBJ2-3; weak D call: TRBD2 (5 bases). V shed 7 bases and J shed 1 base, with 18 bases lying between them. Germline assignment: CDR1 SGHAT and CDR2 FQDESV (reference sequence). This CDR3 is built from 16 residues. The full variable domain, its missing parts supplied by reference TRBV11-1 and TRBJ2-3, is EAEVAQSPRYKITEKSQAVAFWCDPISGHATLYWYRQILGQGPELLVQFQDESVVDDSQLPKDRFSAERLKGVDSTLKIQPAELGDSAMYLCASTRGPNPGTDTQYFGPGTRLTVL.